Reported below is one T cell receptor (beta chain). Antigen unknown. From the reads, TCRdb called clonotypes with MiXCR, one entry per CDR3 protein. The data show hundreds of thousands of distinct CDR3 sequences, more than 40% seen once. The entry originates in a study of T cell repertoires in cytomegalovirus infection. In the study overall: Indicated by public TCR beta signatures were CMV infection and matching HLA type.

Study conclusions and caveats: CMV-specific TCR beta clonotypes restricted by HLA-C were the ones dominating the ex vivo response.

The CDR3 contains 16 residues. CDR1 and CDR2 (germline): SEHNR, FQNEAQ (reference sequence). V trimming: 3 bases; J trimming: 2 bases; junction bases outside the gene matches: 6. The chain combines TRBV7-9 with TRBJ2-1, with 8 bases fitting TRBD1. This specimen consisted of cultured PBMCs, obtained from culture after CMV antigen stimulation. The receptor was isolated from a human donor in good health (CMV status not recorded). Some clones in this sample may be carry-over from other donors' samples. CDR3 in amino acids: CASSLMGQATYNEQFF. CDR3 nucleotides: TGTGCCAGCAGCTTGATGGGACAGGCGACCTACAATGAGCAGTTCTTC.